A single sample gave rise to the 17 T cell receptor beta chains below, sequenced in a study of T-cell reconstitution after alpha-beta-depleted transplantation in children. During its preparation, the TCRbeta library received unique molecular identifiers. TCRdb recomputed calls from the PCR reads with MiXCR, one row per CDR3 protein. This sample has 500,000 to 600,000 distinct CDR3 sequences; over 25% occur once, and the top ten carry just over 35%. Sequenced material: PBMCs, taken before TCRalphabeta/CD19-depleted stem cell transplant. Receptors originate from a boy younger than two with Wiskott-Aldrich syndrome, due to receive a stem cell transplant.

This clonotype was recorded only once. The CDR3 nucleotides are TGCGCCAGCAGCCGGACTCCGGGGGTCTCCGCGGGAGCTAACACCGGGGAGCTGTTTTTT. Translation: CASSRTPGVSAGANTGELFF. V gene TRBV5-1 combines with J gene TRBJ2-2, with 7 bases fitting TRBD2. This CDR3 has 20 residues. The junction had 20 bases not matched to a gene; V was cut back by 4 bases and J by 2 bases. Germline values: CDR1 SGHRS, CDR2 YFSETQ.

The chain employs TRBV5-1 and TRBJ2-7; 7 bases are a match to TRBD2. Germline V gene data show CDR1 as SGHRS and CDR2 as YFSETQ. The CDR3 covers 16 residues. V was pared by 4 bases and J by 0 bases, with 10 bases of the junction left unmatched. CDR3 bases: TGCGCCAGCAGCGAAGGAAGGACTAGTTTCTCCTACGAGCAGTACTTC. Translation gives CASSEGRTSFSYEQYF. Supplemented by reference TRBV5-1 and TRBJ2-7, the full variable domain reads KAGVTQTPRYLIKTRGQQVTLSCSPISGHRSVSWYQQTPGQGLQFLFEYFSETQRNKGNFPGRFSGRQFSNSRSEMNVSTLELGDSALYLCASSEGRTSFSYEQYFGPGTRLTVT.

The CDR3 DNA is TGTGCCAGCAGCCCCTCAGGGGGGACCGGGGGGGGCTACGAGCAGTACTTC. The encoded protein is CASSPSGGTGGGYEQYF. The chain is built from TRBV12-3 or TRBV12-4 and TRBJ2-7, with TRBD2 as a possible D gene (8 bases). V was shortened by 6 bases and J by 3 bases, with 24 bases between the two germline ends. This CDR3 is 17 amino acids long.

This clonotype has a handful of counts. This chain joins TRBV20-1 and TRBJ2-2; 7 nucleotides match TRBD1. CDR3 length: 15 residues. CDR1 and CDR2 (germline): DFQATT, SNEGSKA (reference sequence). V lost 5 bases and J lost 4; bases outside the gene matches: 10. CDR3 loop: CSAPPLGQSTGELFF. CDR3 coding DNA: TGCAGTGCTCCCCCCTTGGGACAGTCCACCGGGGAGCTGTTTTTT.

In this sample, this clonotype turned up a few times. The rearrangement links TRBV11-2 to TRBJ2-1, with D perhaps TRBD1 (6 bases). V shed 6 bases and J shed 10 bases, with 19 bases lying between them. The CDR3 consists of 14 residues. CDR1 SGHAT and CDR2 FQNNGV come from the germline V gene. CDR3 sequence reads: CASSQGIWSDEQFF. The CDR3 nucleotides are TGTGCCAGCAGTCAGGGGATTTGGTCAGACGAGCAGTTCTTC.

The J gene is TRBJ2-5, the V gene TRBV5-1, with 11 nucleotides matching TRBD2. V shed 6 bases and J 1 base; nucleotides not matched to a gene: 5. Germline V gives CDR1 SGHRS, CDR2 YFSETQ. This CDR3 region has 15 residues. CDR3: CASMRLAGSQETQYF. The CDR3 bases are TGCGCCAGCATGAGACTAGCGGGGTCCCAAGAGACCCAGTACTTC.

This clonotype has at least ten counts. The V call is TRBV3-1, the J call TRBJ1-1; D unclear. V lost 3 bases and J 0 bases, leaving 2 bases between the germline ends. The CDR3 is 12 residues long. Germline CDR1 reads LGHDT; CDR2 reads YNNKEL (reference sequence). CDR3 sequence: CASSQVNTEAFF. The CDR3 coding sequence is TGTGCCAGCAGCCAGGTGAACACTGAAGCTTTCTTT. Together with reference TRBV3-1 and TRBJ1-1, the CDR3 gives the full variable domain: DTAVSQTPKYLVTQMGNDKSIKCEQNLGHDTMYWYKQDSKKFLKIMFSYNNKELIINETVPNRFSPKSPDKAHLNLHINSLELGDSAVYFCASSQVNTEAFFGQGTRLTVV.

The chain carries TRBV7-3 and TRBJ2-2; possibly TRBD1 or TRBD2 for D (5 bases each). This CDR3 contains 14 residues. Germline-derived CDR1 and CDR2 are SGHTA and FQGTGA. Trimming took 3 bases from V and 14 from J, leaving 19 bases between them. CDR3 loop: CASSFMNRTGRLFF. The DNA of the CDR3 is TGTGCCAGCAGCTTCATGAACCGGACGGGGCGACTGTTTTTT.

This clonotype was found many times. An end of the junction differs from the germline gene, which may be a read error. The genes are TRBV5-1 and TRBJ2-7; 12 positions agree with TRBD2. The CDR3 covers 15 residues. The germline V gene encodes CDR1 SGHRS and CDR2 YFSETQ. In DNA form, the CDR3 reads TGTGCCAGCAGCTTGGGACTAGCGGGCCGCTACGAGCAGTACTTC. Translating it yields CASSLGLAGRYEQYF.

This chain uses TRBV5-1 with TRBJ2-7, with no clear D. This CDR3 is 13 amino acids long. Germline loops: CDR1 SGHRS, CDR2 YFSETQ. V was trimmed by 4 bases and J by 2 bases, leaving 10 bases between them. Here the CDR3 reads CASSRGRPYEQYF. The CDR3 DNA reads TGCGCCAGCAGCCGAGGCAGACCCTACGAGCAGTACTTC.

This clonotype has just a few counts. The CDR3 protein is CASSLRVKGTNYGYTF. The CDR3 DNA follows: TGTGCCAGCAGCTTAAGAGTGAAGGGGACAAACTATGGCTACACCTTC. The chain is built from TRBV7-8 and TRBJ1-2; D might be TRBD1 (6 bases). This CDR3 spans 16 amino acids. CDR1 and CDR2 from the germline V gene are SGHVS and FQNEAQ. V gave up 2 bases and J gave up 2 bases, with 15 bases separating them.

For the CDR3, the DNA is TGCGCCAGCAGCCTGTCAGGGGGATTCTACAATGAGCAGTTCTTC. Amino acid sequence: CASSLSGGFYNEQFF. J is TRBJ2-1 and V is TRBV5-1; 7 nucleotides match TRBD1. Germline-derived CDR1 and CDR2 are SGHRS and YFSETQ. The ends lost 4 bases at V and 3 bases at J; junction bases unmatched: 7. The CDR3 is made up of 15 amino acids.

The CDR3 nucleotides read TGTGCCATCAGTGCCCAGGGGAGACTAGGCAATGAGCAGTTCTTC. Translating it yields CAISAQGRLGNEQFF. The J gene is TRBJ2-1, the V gene TRBV10-3; D may be TRBD1 or TRBD2 (6 bases each). Germline V gives CDR1 ENHRY, CDR2 SYGVKD. This CDR3 spans 15 amino acids. With 4 bases removed from V and 6 bases from J, the gap between germline ends came to 16 bases.

V usage is TRBV20-1 and J usage is TRBJ2-4; D is ambiguous. Germline CDR1 is DFQATT and CDR2 is SNEGSKA (reference sequence). The CDR3 sequence is 14 residues long. Trimming pared 0 bases from V and 0 bases from J, leaving 6 bases between. The CDR3 DNA sequence: TGCAGTGCTAGAGAAGGATCAGCCAAAAACATTCAGTACTTC. As protein: CSAREGSAKNIQYF.

This rearrangement joins TRBV5-1 to TRBJ2-1, with D unclear. The CDR3 length is 15 residues. Germline values: CDR1 SGHRS, CDR2 YFSETQ. Trimming removed 0 bases from V and 5 bases from J, with 12 bases in between. CDR3 in amino acids: CASSLEPGQHNEQFF. The CDR3, as DNA: TGCGCCAGCAGCTTGGAGCCTGGGCAGCACAATGAGCAGTTCTTC.

The gene calls are TRBV5-1 and TRBJ1-3; D is unresolved. Between the trimmed V and J ends, which lost 4 bases and 0 bases, there was a span of 5 bases. This CDR3 is 13 amino acids long. The germline V gene has CDR1 SGHRS and CDR2 YFSETQ. CDR3 DNA sequence: TGCGCCAGCAGCCCGAACTCTGGAAACACCATATATTTT. Its translation: CASSPNSGNTIYF.

This clonotype was seen a handful of times. The J gene is TRBJ1-1, the V gene TRBV27; D perhaps matches TRBD1 (5 bases). The CDR3 consists of 17 residues. Looked up from germline, CDR1 is MNHEY and CDR2 is SMNVEV (reference sequence). V was pared by 2 bases and J by 2 bases, with 18 bases between. The CDR3, as DNA: TGTGCCAGCAGTTTAAGGCAGGGCGGGCTCGGTAACACTGAAGCTTTCTTT. Protein: CASSLRQGGLGNTEAFF.